The rows below give T cell receptor beta chains drawn from one sample of a study of blood T cell repertoires in COVID-19. The protocol was immunoSEQ multiplex PCR, while the TCRdb copy is restricted to in-frame clones and leaves out a portion. Here the sample spans about 64,000 clones, 84% being singletons. What was sequenced was peripheral blood. The receptors were sampled from a woman between 55 and 75 years old with acute or convalescent COVID-19. Each CDR3 is given with its conserved first and last residue. The order of the fields is J gene, clone size, D gene, V gene, CDR3 protein, CDR3 DNA. The D gene is left open where the match is weak. Size values are once, few and many counts, or a class for expanded clones, and some rows have none.

TRBJ1-4 once TRBD1 TRBV3-1/TRBV3-2 CASSNARDRGHLLNEKLFF TGTGCCAGCAGCAACGCCCGGGACAGGGGGCACCTACTTAATGAAAAACTGTTTTTT
TRBJ2-6 NA NA TRBV2 CASSELAGANVLTF TGTGCCAGCAGTGAACTTGCTGGGGCCAACGTCCTGACTTTC
TRBJ1-2 NA TRBD1 TRBV19 CASRPNRDRDSGYTF TGTGCCAGTAGACCAAACCGGGACAGGGATTCCGGCTACACCTTC
TRBJ2-3 NA NA TRBV9 CASSVPRVGTDTQYF TGTGCCAGCAGCGTACCCAGGGTCGGGACAGATACGCAGTATTTT
TRBJ1-4 NA TRBD1 TRBV14 CASTPGGTVNEKLFF TGTGCCAGCACCCCAGGGGGGACAGTTAATGAAAAACTGTTTTTT
TRBJ2-7 NA NA TRBV27 CASTLRAGNSYEQYF TGTGCCAGCACACTAAGGGCAGGGAACTCCTACGAGCAGTACTTC
TRBJ2-7 NA NA TRBV10-3 CAISPFPDRAYEQYF TGTGCCATCAGCCCTTTCCCGGACAGAGCCTACGAGCAGTACTTC
TRBJ2-7 NA TRBD2 TRBV10-3 CAISESGGAGIEQYF TGTGCCATCAGTGAAAGCGGGGGGGCCGGTATCGAGCAGTACTTC
TRBJ1-2 NA NA TRBV6-5 CASSRNNYGYTF TGTGCCAGCAGCAGGAATAACTATGGCTACACCTTC
TRBJ1-2 NA TRBD1 TRBV5-1 CASSLGDRAEGYTF TGCGCCAGCAGCTTGGGGGACAGGGCAGAGGGCTACACCTTC
TRBJ1-6 NA NA TRBV2 CASRQQGSYNSPLHF TGTGCCAGCAGACAACAGGGCTCCTATAATTCACCCCTCCACTTT
TRBJ1-1 NA TRBD1 TRBV11-2 CASSLNPTGYTEAFF TGTGCCAGCAGCTTAAATCCGACAGGGTACACTGAAGCTTTCTTT
TRBJ1-2 NA TRBD1 TRBV5-1 CASSPSTGVGYTF TGCGCCAGCAGCCCGTCGACAGGGGTTGGCTACACCTTC
TRBJ1-1 NA TRBD1 TRBV30 CAWSGQGNTEAFF TGTGCCTGGAGTGGACAGGGGAACACTGAAGCTTTCTTT
TRBJ1-3 NA NA TRBV19 CASSRQVSGNTIYF TGTGCCAGTAGTCGACAGGTTTCTGGAAACACCATATATTTT
TRBJ2-7 NA TRBD1 TRBV19 CASSIDVSGTGAYEQYF TGTGCCAGTAGTATAGATGTGTCCGGGACAGGGGCGTACGAGCAGTACTTC
TRBJ2-7 NA TRBD1 TRBV2 CASSERTGVTYEQYF TGTGCCAGCAGTGAAAGAACAGGGGTTACCTACGAGCAGTACTTC
TRBJ1-2 once TRBD1 TRBV15 CAETEIEDRAHGYTF TGTGCCGAAACCGAGATAGAAGACAGGGCCCATGGCTACACCTTC
TRBJ1-5 NA NA TRBV18 CASSVAGLGGNQPQHF TGTGCCAGCTCGGTGGCGGGGCTAGGCGGCAATCAGCCCCAGCATTTT
TRBJ2-1 NA NA TRBV6-5 CASRAGGSSYNEQFF TGTGCCAGCAGGGCAGGGGGGAGCTCCTACAATGAGCAGTTCTTC
TRBJ1-2 NA NA TRBV4-1 CASSQDQGTFYGYTF TGCGCCAGCAGCCAAGATCAGGGCACGTTCTATGGCTACACCTTC
TRBJ1-1 few NA TRBV3-1/TRBV3-2 CASSQDQSTEAFF TGTGCCAGCAGCCAAGATCAGTCCACTGAAGCTTTCTTT
TRBJ2-3 NA NA TRBV5-1 CASSLRQVSTDTQYF TGCGCCAGCAGCCTGCGACAGGTTAGCACAGATACGCAGTATTTT
TRBJ2-7 NA TRBD1 TRBV30 CAWGDRGEQYF TGTGCCTGGGGGGACAGGGGCGAGCAGTACTTC